The following is a TCR beta chain sequence with its context. The antigen remains undetermined. Isolated per sample were at least 7 million PBMCs. The data stem from a study of blood T cells in healthy people across ages. Study-wide points: Investigators treated diversity estimates from one million T cells as underestimates. PBMC samples, being unsorted, prevented any conclusive comparison of naive and antigen-experienced cells.

V lost 0 bases, J lost 7 bases, and 3 bases stayed unmatched. CDR3 length: 15 residues. Germline CDR1 and CDR2: SGHTA and FQGNSA. A sample-barcoded 5' primer and a J-beta primer mix were used in a second PCR of roughly 7 to 11 cycles. All samples gave at least 3 million CDR3-containing paired-end reads. TCRdb re-derived calls from the 5' RACE reads in MiXCR, one entry per CDR3 protein. This table has approximately 730,000 distinct CDR3 sequences, roughly 50% appearing once. This clonotype was sampled from an elderly man in good health. What was sequenced was blood. The chain employs TRBV7-2 and TRBJ1-6; TRBD1 matches 7 bases. CDR3 coding DNA: TGTGCCAGCAGCTTAGCGACAGGGCGGAATTCACCCCTCCACTTT. Translated, it gives CASSLATGRNSPLHF.